These T cell receptor beta chains were read from a single sample in a study of blood T cell repertoires in COVID-19. Sequencing was performed with immunoSEQ multiplex PCR; in TCRdb, only in-frame clones are kept and a portion is missing. The data contain around 190,000 clones, about 70% of them seen just once; the ten biggest clones take up approximately 9%. The sample comprised peripheral blood. The receptors come from a woman in her 50s with active or convalescent COVID-19. The CDR3 runs from the conserved cysteine through the conserved F or W. A D gene is named only where the DNA matches it firmly. A row's size may be missing; if present it is once, few, many or a size class.

cdr3_aa cdr3_nt d_call j_call v_call clone_size
CAWQDRGGSTEAFF TGTGCCTGGCAGGACAGGGGGGGTAGCACTGAAGCTTTCTTT TRBD1 TRBJ1-1 TRBV30 NA
CACRARDKIPYEQYF TGTGCCTGCCGAGCCCGGGACAAAATCCCCTACGAGCAGTACTTC NA TRBJ2-7 TRBV30 NA
CASSLGHSNTGELFF TGTGCCAGCAGCTTAGGCCACAGTAACACCGGGGAGCTGTTTTTT NA TRBJ2-2 TRBV7-2 NA
CASSIGSTGVHEAFF TGTGCCAGTAGTATCGGGTCCACAGGGGTACATGAAGCTTTCTTT TRBD1 TRBJ1-1 TRBV19 NA
CASSYGGVTGNTIYF TGTGCCAGCAGTTATGGCGGGGTTACTGGAAACACCATATATTTT NA TRBJ1-3 TRBV6-6 once
CASSSDGYTF TGTGCCAGCAGTTCAGATGGCTACACCTTC NA TRBJ1-2 TRBV28 NA
CATLPGQGGYGYTF TGTGCCACCTTGCCGGGACAGGGAGGGTATGGCTACACCTTC TRBD1 TRBJ1-2 TRBV28 few
CASSLDRETQYF TGTGCCAGCAGCTTAGATAGAGAGACCCAGTACTTC NA TRBJ2-5 TRBV11-2 NA
CASSPKVSGSDTQYF TGTGCCAGCTCACCCAAAGTCAGCGGTTCAGATACGCAGTATTTT NA TRBJ2-3 TRBV18 NA
CASSPSPGGGTQYF TGCGCCAGCAGCCCCTCCCCAGGGGGAGGTACGCAGTATTTT NA TRBJ2-3 TRBV5-1 NA
CASSLLNEQFF TGTGCCAGCAGCTTACTTAATGAGCAGTTCTTC NA TRBJ2-1 TRBV7-2 NA
CASSLGRTDTQYF TGTGCCAGCAGTTTGGGCCGCACAGATACGCAGTATTTT NA TRBJ2-3 TRBV12-3/TRBV12-4 once
CASSQRGGATEAFF TGTGCCAGCAGTCAACGGGGCGGGGCGACTGAAGCTTTCTTT NA TRBJ1-1 TRBV6-5 NA
CASSEAYRQEGGEAFF TGTGCCAGCAGTGAAGCGTATCGGCAAGAAGGCGGTGAAGCTTTCTTT NA TRBJ1-1 TRBV6-1 NA
CASSYGWATSTDTQYF TGTGCCAGCAGTTATGGGTGGGCTACTAGCACAGATACGCAGTATTTT NA TRBJ2-3 TRBV6-2/TRBV6-3 once
CASSPTWTSGRYTQYF TGTGCCAGCAGCCCCACCTGGACTAGCGGGCGCTATACGCAGTATTTT TRBD2 TRBJ2-3 TRBV7-9 NA
CASSHGRGQETQYF TGCGCCAGCAGCCATGGCAGGGGGCAAGAGACCCAGTACTTC TRBD1 TRBJ2-5 TRBV5-1 NA
CAWSQTGGRAFF TGTGCCTGGAGCCAGACAGGGGGCAGGGCTTTCTTT TRBD1 TRBJ1-1 TRBV30 NA
CASSPGTGGYTF TGTGCCAGCAGCCCCGGGACAGGTGGCTACACCTTC TRBD1 TRBJ1-2 TRBV5-6 NA
CASSFKIAGGLASGIEQYF TGTGCCAGCAGTTTCAAAATAGCGGGAGGCCTAGCTTCGGGGATCGAGCAGTACTTC TRBD2 TRBJ2-7 TRBV28 NA
CAWSLDTGNTIYF TGTGCCTGGAGTCTTGACACTGGAAACACCATATATTTT NA TRBJ1-3 TRBV30 NA
CASSPNSGNLYYEQYF TGTGCCAGTAGCCCGAATAGCGGCAACCTTTACTACGAGCAGTACTTC NA TRBJ2-7 TRBV19 few
CASSLATAGADTGELFF TGTGCCAGCAGCTTAGCGACAGCGGGAGCGGACACCGGGGAGCTGTTTTTT TRBD2 TRBJ2-2 TRBV7-2 NA
CASSIAGGRADTQYF TGTGCCAGCAGTATAGCGGGGGGGCGAGCAGATACGCAGTATTTT TRBD2 TRBJ2-3 TRBV6-2/TRBV6-3 NA
CASSEGRDGEKLFF TGTGCCAGCAGTGAGGGGCGGGACGGCGAAAAACTGTTTTTT NA TRBJ1-4 TRBV25-1 once
CSAERGEKLFF TGCAGTGCGGAGAGGGGGGAAAAACTGTTTTTT NA TRBJ1-4 TRBV20-1 NA
CASSLKTGTTEAFF TGTGCCAGCAGCTTAAAGACAGGGACCACTGAAGCTTTCTTT TRBD1 TRBJ1-1 TRBV5-4 few
CASSSTVGERFF TGTGCCAGCAGCTCCACCGTGGGAGAGCGCTTTTTT NA TRBJ1-1 TRBV5-5 once
CASSEGQGSQPQHF TGTGCCAGTAGTGAGGGACAGGGAAGTCAGCCCCAGCATTTT TRBD1 TRBJ1-5 TRBV19 NA
CASSPRRNEKLFF TGTGCCAGCAGTCCTCGTCGGAATGAAAAACTGTTTTTT NA TRBJ1-4 TRBV2 NA
CASSQARASGGAGADTQYF TGTGCCAGCAGCCAGGCGAGGGCTAGCGGGGGGGCCGGGGCAGATACGCAGTATTTT TRBD2 TRBJ2-3 TRBV4-2 once
CASSLAGGGPTEAFF TGTGCCAGCAGCTTAGCCGGGGGGGGCCCCACTGAAGCTTTCTTT NA TRBJ1-1 TRBV7-2 NA
CASSVETRANTGELFF TGTGCCAGCAGCGTAGAGACTAGGGCGAACACCGGGGAGCTGTTTTTT NA TRBJ2-2 TRBV9 NA
CASSEPGVSYEQYF TGTGCCAGCAGTGAACCAGGGGTCTCCTACGAGCAGTACTTC NA TRBJ2-7 TRBV6-1 NA
CASSSFDRNYGYTF TGTGCCAGCAGCTCCTTTGACAGGAACTATGGCTACACCTTC NA TRBJ1-2 TRBV7-2 NA